This is a list of T cell receptor beta chains from one sample in a study of blood T cell repertoires in COVID-19. Sequencing used immunoSEQ multiplex PCR; TCRdb keeps in-frame clones, though not all of them. The table has roughly 250,000 clones, about 83% seen once. The sample was peripheral blood. The receptors were gathered from a human donor in a cohort sampled during active COVID-19. CDR3s include the opening cysteine and the closing phenylalanine or tryptophan. D genes are given only for firm matches. Clone size appears in some rows only: once, few, many, or a class for an expanded clone.

>TRBD1|-|TRBJ1-5|TRBV7-2
TGTGCCAGCAGCCGTGGACAGGCTGTCAATCAGCCCCAGCATTTT
CASSRGQAVNQPQHF
>TRBD2|-|TRBJ2-7|TRBV11-2
TGTGCCAGCAGCACGGGGACTACAGCAATCTACGAGCAGTACTTC
CASSTGTTAIYEQYF
>TRBD2|-|TRBJ2-7|TRBV4-2
TGTGCCAGCAGCCAAACGGTGACTAGCGGGGGGTACGAGCAGTACTTC
CASSQTVTSGGYEQYF
>TRBD2|once|TRBJ2-7|TRBV19
TGTGCCAGTAGTATCAGTAGCGGGAGCTCCTACGAGCAGTACTTC
CASSISSGSSYEQYF
>TRBD1|-|TRBJ1-2|TRBV19
TGTGCCAGTAGACCGGGACAGGGGGCGAACTATGGCTACACCTTC
CASRPGQGANYGYTF
>TRBD2|-|TRBJ2-1|TRBV11-3
TGTGCCAGCAGCTCGGGGACTAGCGGGAAGCAGTTCTTC
CASSSGTSGKQFF
>-|-|TRBJ2-5|TRBV19
TGTGCCAGTAGTATATGGGCAGGGGGAGCGGGTAGGGTTGAGACCCAGTACTTC
CASSIWAGGAGRVETQYF
>-|-|TRBJ2-3|TRBV30
TGTGCCTGGAGTGTAGGTGTCGCAGTCGTAGGAGCAGATACGCAGTATTTT
CAWSVGVAVVGADTQYF
>-|-|TRBJ1-5|TRBV28
TGTGCCAGCAGACGTACCTCAGGGGTTGGCAATCAGCCCCAGCATTTT
CASRRTSGVGNQPQHF
>-|-|TRBJ1-6|TRBV6-5
TGTGCCAGCAACCCAAACGAGGGTTCCGGTTCACCCCTCCACTTT
CASNPNEGSGSPLHF
>TRBD1|-|TRBJ2-1|TRBV15
TGTGCCACCAGTCATTCCGGGACAGGGTACAATGAGCAGTTCTTC
CATSHSGTGYNEQFF
>-|-|TRBJ1-4|TRBV14
TGTGCCAGCAGCCAAGAATGGAGGGGCCGGGAAAAACTGTTTTTT
CASSQEWRGREKLFF
>-|once|TRBJ1-6|TRBV5-6
TGTGCCAGCAGCCCACAGACAGTGAGCTATAATTCACCCCTCCACTTT
CASSPQTVSYNSPLHF
>-|-|TRBJ1-4|TRBV27
TGTGCCAGCAGTCTCGTCCTCAATGAAAAACTGTTTTTT
CASSLVLNEKLFF
>TRBD1|-|TRBJ2-7|TRBV5-4
TGTGCCAGCAGCTTTGGCCCTGGGGGACAGTCAGGGGAGCAGTACTTC
CASSFGPGGQSGEQYF
>-|-|TRBJ2-2|TRBV9
TGTGCCAGCAGGTCAGCGAACACCGGGGAGCTGTTTTTT
CASRSANTGELFF
>TRBD2|-|TRBJ2-1|TRBV7-3
TGTGCCAGCAGCGTTCTAGCGGGGGGGCGCAATGAGCAGTTCTTC
CASSVLAGGRNEQFF
>-|-|TRBJ1-1|TRBV7-9
TGTGCCAGCAGCCCCAGTCGTTGGGGGGTTCTTAACACTGAAGCTTTCTTT
CASSPSRWGVLNTEAFF
>-|-|TRBJ1-1|TRBV19
TGTGCCAGTAGTATAAGCGCGGTCGGTTCGAACACTGAAGCTTTCTTT
CASSISAVGSNTEAFF
>-|-|TRBJ1-1|TRBV7-3
TGTACCAGCAGATTCCACCAGGGCTCTCGGAGGGACACTGAAGCTTTCTTT
CTSRFHQGSRRDTEAFF
>-|few|TRBJ1-1|TRBV4-1
TGCGCCAGCAGCCAGGGGCCCACTGAAGCTTTCTTT
CASSQGPTEAFF
>-|-|TRBJ1-2|TRBV6-5
TGTGCCAGCAAACCTAGTAACTATGGCTACACCTTC
CASKPSNYGYTF